The clone carrying this T cell receptor beta chain has more than one count but fewer than ten. The sample originates from a study of beta chain features in type 1 diabetes. Sorting of CD4+ naive, central memory, regulatory and stem cell-like memory cells was performed via CD45RO/CCR7/CD25/CD127/CD95/CD27. Expressed TCRB transcripts got sequenced, as all isolated RNA was reverse transcribed. Sequencing was performed with immunoSEQ multiplex PCR; in TCRdb, only in-frame clones are kept and a portion is missing. The data contain a few hundred thousand clones, over 13% of them singletons. V was shortened by 7 bases and J by 1 base, with 10 bases between the two germline ends. Germline CDR1 is SNHLY and CDR2 is FYNNEI. The CDR3 runs 14 residues.

Source material: naive CD4+ T cells from blood. This clonotype was sampled from a woman younger than 30 in good health. V usage is TRBV2 and J usage is TRBJ2-2; maybe TRBD2 (5 bases). The CDR3 region is CASIMRENTGELFF. The CDR3 nucleotides are TGTGCCAGCATAATGAGGGAGAACACCGGGGAGCTGTTTTTT.